The 18 T cell receptor beta chains below all came from one sample that was sequenced in a study of blood T cell repertoires in COVID-19. Using immunoSEQ multiplex PCR, the repertoire was profiled, and TCRdb retains in-frame clones only, with some absent. The sample lists about 140,000 clones; about nine tenths were seen once. The sequenced sample consisted of peripheral blood. These TCRs come from a human donor in a cohort sampled during active COVID-19.

This rearrangement joins TRBV7-8 to TRBJ1-4; 7 bases are shared with TRBD1. This CDR3 is 15 amino acids long. Per germline, CDR1 SGHVS and CDR2 FQNEAQ. V lost 6 bases and J lost 8; bases outside the gene matches: 12. CDR3 in amino acids: CASRRDWTGREKLFF. CDR3 coding DNA: TGTGCCAGCAGAAGGGATTGGACAGGTAGAGAAAAACTGTTTTTT.

CDR3 protein: CASSRRDRGFGTQYF. Here the CDR3 DNA reads TGTGCCAGCAGCCGCCGGGACAGGGGGTTTGGGACCCAGTACTTC. The V call is TRBV7-8, the J call TRBJ2-5, with TRBD1 matching 11 bases. Germline assignment: CDR1 SGHVS and CDR2 FQNEAQ. The CDR3 consists of 15 residues. The J segment lost 7 bases and the V segment lost 5 bases, leaving 9 bases of the junction unmatched.

The chain combines TRBV7-2 with TRBJ1-1, with 9 bases that match TRBD1. The CDR3 totals 15 residues. Trimming took 2 bases from V and 6 from J; bases not matched to a gene: 7. The V gene's germline CDR1 is SGHTA and CDR2 FQGNSA. The CDR3 sequence is CASSLSPGTGSEAFF. The CDR3 DNA sequence: TGTGCCAGCAGCTTAAGTCCCGGGACAGGGTCTGAAGCTTTCTTT.

The chain links TRBV4-2 to TRBJ2-5, with TRBD2 identical over 7 bases. This CDR3 has 16 residues. V dropped 8 bases and J dropped 5; count of bases not matched to a gene: 17. Germline assignment: CDR1 LGHNA and CDR2 YNFKEQ. CDR3 protein: CASSPFKGGGGETQYF. The CDR3 DNA follows: TGTGCCAGCTCCCCTTTCAAGGGCGGGGGAGGCGAGACCCAGTACTTC.

The V call is TRBV5-5, the J call TRBJ2-5; 8 bases fit TRBD2. The V segment lost 3 bases and the J segment 5 bases; nucleotides outside the gene matches: 3. CDR1 and CDR2 (germline): SGHKS, YYEKEE (reference sequence). This CDR3 contains 13 residues. CDR3 in amino acids: CASSWTSSETQYF. The CDR3 DNA sequence: TGTGCCAGCAGCTGGACTAGCAGTGAGACCCAGTACTTC.

The chain is built from TRBV5-5 and TRBJ1-3, with 12 bases that match TRBD1. This CDR3 is built from 17 residues. The germline gives CDR1 SGHKS, CDR2 YYEKEE (reference sequence). With V trimmed by 5 bases and J by 4 bases, 10 bases remained unmatched. DNA of the CDR3: TGTGCCAGCAGTTCCCCCGGGACAGGGGGCGTCGGAAACACCATATATTTT. Protein product: CASSSPGTGGVGNTIYF.

The chain links TRBV6-1 to TRBJ1-2, with 8 bases aligning to TRBD1. This CDR3 has 15 residues. Germline CDR1 is MNHNS and CDR2 is SASEGT. With 0 bases clipped from V and 4 bases from J, the junction kept 4 bases outside the gene matches. CDR3 sequence reads: CASSEADREGYGYTF. Written as DNA, the CDR3 is TGTGCCAGCAGTGAAGCGGACAGGGAGGGCTATGGCTACACCTTC.

The rearrangement joins TRBV14 to TRBJ2-2, with D tentatively TRBD1 (6 bases). Germline loops: CDR1 SGHDN, CDR2 FVKESK. The CDR3 length is 19 residues. Trimming took off 2 bases at V and 5 bases at J, with 24 bases between the two ends. This CDR3 reads CASSQNEELERTGTGELFF. The DNA for the CDR3 is TGTGCCAGCAGCCAAAATGAGGAATTAGAGAGAACAGGGACCGGGGAGCTGTTTTTT.

In nucleotides, the CDR3 is TGTGCCAGCAGTCGGCAGGCCTTCGGCTATGGCTACACCTTC. Residues: CASSRQAFGYGYTF. The rearrangement uses TRBV7-8 and TRBJ1-2; D remains ambiguous. The germline V and J ends were trimmed by 6 bases and 4 bases, with 15 bases remaining between them. The CDR3 is made up of 14 amino acids. The germline V gene encodes CDR1 SGHVS and CDR2 FQNEAQ. The full variable domain, rest sourced from reference TRBV7-8 and TRBJ1-2, is GAGVSQSPRYKVAKRGQDVALRCDPISGHVSLFWYQQALGQGPEFLTYFQNEAQLDKSGLPSDRFFAERPEGSVSTLKIQRTQQEDSAVYLCASSRQAFGYGYTFGSGTRLTVV.

This chain uses TRBV27 with TRBJ1-2; tentative D call: TRBD1 (5 bases). Germline CDR1 reads MNHEY; CDR2 reads SMNVEV (reference sequence). This CDR3 contains 13 residues. The V gene lost 5 bases and the J gene lost 3 bases, with 10 bases spanning the gap. CDR3 nucleotides: TGTGCCAGCAGTCCGGGACTGTACTATGGCTACACCTTC. Translated, it gives CASSPGLYYGYTF.

This chain joins TRBV5-1 and TRBJ2-5; 7 bases match TRBD1. Per the germline V gene, CDR1 is SGHRS and CDR2 is YFSETQ. V gave up 0 bases and J gave up 5 bases; unmatched junction bases: 7. CDR3 length: 15 residues. The CDR3 loop reads CASSLVPTGSETQYF. In DNA, the CDR3 is TGCGCCAGCAGCTTGGTACCGACAGGGAGTGAGACCCAGTACTTC. Based on the CDR3 plus reference TRBV5-1 and TRBJ2-5, the full variable domain is KAGVTQTPRYLIKTRGQQVTLSCSPISGHRSVSWYQQTPGQGLQFLFEYFSETQRNKGNFPGRFSGRQFSNSRSEMNVSTLELGDSALYLCASSLVPTGSETQYFGPGTRLLVL.

The V and J genes are TRBV10-3 and TRBJ2-7; a possible D gene is TRBD1 (5 bases). The CDR3 is 14 amino acids. From germline, CDR1 is ENHRY and CDR2 SYGVKD. Trimming left V 6 bases short and J 1 base short, with 13 bases between. CDR3 nucleotides: TGTGCCATCAGGCCGACAGACTTTTCCTACGAGCAGTACTTC. Translated, it gives CAIRPTDFSYEQYF.

The chain recombines TRBV24-1 with TRBJ2-2; 10 bases are shared with TRBD1. After removal of 4 bases from V and 6 bases from J, the junction contained 4 bases not matched to a gene. This CDR3 has 15 residues. Germline CDR1 is KGHDR and CDR2 is SFDVKD. The CDR3 DNA reads TGTGCCACCAGTGACCCTGGGACAGGGGCCGGGGAGCTGTTTTTT. This encodes CATSDPGTGAGELFF.

J is TRBJ1-6 and V is TRBV6-5; D might be TRBD1 (6 bases). There are 13 residues in the CDR3. The germline V gene encodes CDR1 MNHEY and CDR2 SVGAGI. V shed 8 bases and J shed 13 bases, with 18 bases lying between them. The CDR3 reads CASGDRTPPPLHF. CDR3 in DNA: TGTGCCAGCGGAGACAGGACCCCGCCGCCCCTCCACTTT.

This clone has just one count. CDR3 nucleotides: TGCGCCAGCAGCCAAGTGGGACAGGTCTACGAGCAGTACTTC. This gives the protein CASSQVGQVYEQYF. The rearrangement links TRBV4-1 to TRBJ2-7, with 8 nucleotides matching TRBD1. The CDR3 runs to 14 residues. With 1 base clipped from V and 3 bases from J, the junction kept 2 bases outside the gene matches. CDR1 is MGHRA and CDR2 is YSYEKL in the germline V gene.

The V and J genes are TRBV5-1 and TRBJ1-1, with TRBD1 matching 9 bases. The CDR3 has 14 amino acids. The germline V gene encodes CDR1 SGHRS and CDR2 YFSETQ. V trimming: 3 bases; J trimming: 4 bases; junction bases outside the gene matches: 4. Here the CDR3 DNA reads TGCGCCAGCAGCTCGACAGGGGGGCTCACTGAAGCTTTCTTT. Translated, it gives CASSSTGGLTEAFF.

CDR3 DNA: TGTGCCAGCAGCCCCCGGGGTGAGAACACTGAAGCTTTCTTT. This codes for CASSPRGENTEAFF. The chain carries TRBV6-4 and TRBJ1-1; the D is unclear. Germline V gene sequence: CDR1 MRHNA, CDR2 SNTAGT. The CDR3 spans 14 residues. Deletions cut 6 bases from V and 1 base from J, with 12 bases between.

This clone is a singleton in its sample. V and J are TRBV9 and TRBJ1-5; 12 bases match TRBD1. J lost 5 bases, V lost 5 bases, and 17 bases had no gene match. Germline CDR1 is SGDLS and CDR2 is YYNGEE. This CDR3 is built from 19 residues. The CDR3 protein is CASSEDHRDRGLVDQPQHF. CDR3 DNA: TGTGCCAGCAGTGAAGATCACCGGGACAGGGGGCTAGTGGATCAGCCCCAGCATTTT.